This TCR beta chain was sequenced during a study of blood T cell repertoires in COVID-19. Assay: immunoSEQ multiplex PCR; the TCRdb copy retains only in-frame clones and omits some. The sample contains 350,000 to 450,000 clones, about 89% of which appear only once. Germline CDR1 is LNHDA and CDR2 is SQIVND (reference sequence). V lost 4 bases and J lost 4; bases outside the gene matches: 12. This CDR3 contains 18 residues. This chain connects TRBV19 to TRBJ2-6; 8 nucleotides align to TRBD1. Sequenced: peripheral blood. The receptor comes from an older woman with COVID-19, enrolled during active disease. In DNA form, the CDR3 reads TGTGCCAGTAGTACACGACAGGGGACGAGTTCGGGGGCCAACGTCCTGACTTTC. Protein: CASSTRQGTSSGANVLTF.